This T cell receptor (beta chain) was retrieved from a study of T cell changes during pregnancy in multiple sclerosis. TCRdb keeps only in-frame clones here, not all; method: immunoSEQ multiplex PCR. The table records 30,000 to 45,000 clones, 92% of them present only once. V lost 0 bases to trimming and J lost 3 bases, with 14 bases between them. This CDR3 is built from 16 residues. Germline-derived CDR1 and CDR2 are MNHNY and SVGAGI (reference sequence). This TCR was sampled from a female donor with multiple sclerosis, enrolled in a pregnancy study. This material consisted of CD8+ T cells from peripheral blood mononuclear cells, taken before pregnancy. The chain recombines TRBV6-6 with TRBJ1-1; possible D gene TRBD1, 6 bases. CDR3 sequence (DNA): TGTGCCAGCAGTTACTCGAGGGGGGGTGGATACACTGAAGCTTTCTTT. Translation gives CASSYSRGGGYTEAFF.